One and the same sample provided the 4 T cell receptor beta chains below, sequenced in a study of prognosis after radiotherapy for stage I lung cancer (dated by TCRdb to the early 2020s). Sequencing was performed on an Illumina HiSeq 3000. The TCR beta CDR3 region was amplified from genomic DNA by two rounds of multiplex PCR. In the first PCR round, primers specific to each TRBV and TRBJ gene were used, and the primer sequences were filed in Chinese patent CN105087789A. TCRdb reprocessing: public reads trimmed at Q25 with fastp, clones called with MiXCR, in-frame beta chains kept. Identical CDR3 protein sequences are pooled into one entry, listed with their most common genes and DNA. Here the sample has about 35,000 distinct CDR3 sequences; approximately 35% occur a single time. 25% to 30% of the sample lies in the top ten. The sequences come from PBMCs, collected before or after stereotactic body radiation therapy (not recorded which). The source of these receptors is a donor older than 45 with non-small cell lung cancer.

This clonotype was recorded many times. The chain's CDR3 is CASKDPRGADTQYF. The CDR3 DNA reads TGTGCCAGCAAAGACCCCAGGGGGGCAGATACGCAGTATTTT. The V gene is TRBV11-2, the J gene TRBJ2-3; possible D gene TRBD1, 7 bases. Trimming took off 7 bases at V and 4 bases at J, with 15 bases between the two ends. Germline V lookup: CDR1 SGHAT, CDR2 FQNNGV. The CDR3 is 14 amino acids.

This clonotype was picked up many times. V and J are TRBV7-9 and TRBJ1-2, with TRBD1 as a possible D gene (5 bases). From germline, CDR1 is SEHNR and CDR2 FQNEAQ (reference sequence). The CDR3 is 13 amino acids. V lost 5 bases to trimming and J lost 8 bases, with 15 bases between them. In DNA form, the CDR3 reads TGTGCCAGCAGCCGCGACAGTTCCGGAGGCTACACCTTC. Its protein is CASSRDSSGGYTF.

This clonotype was found many times. The chain uses TRBV5-4 and TRBJ1-1; maybe TRBD1 (6 bases). Trimming stripped 3 bases from V and 6 bases from J, with 21 bases between. CDR1 is SGHNT, CDR2 YYREEE, per germline (reference sequence). This CDR3 has 16 amino acids. In DNA, the CDR3 is TGTGCCAGCAGCTCACGTGGACGGGGGGCATTCGCTGAAGCTTTCTTT. This sequence encodes CASSSRGRGAFAEAFF.

The chain uses TRBV6-4 and TRBJ2-1; D is possibly TRBD1 or TRBD2 (6 bases each). The germline V gene has CDR1 MRHNA and CDR2 SNTAGT. V shed 6 bases and J shed 6 bases, with 15 bases lying between them. This CDR3 is 14 amino acids long. The DNA of the CDR3 is TGTGCCAGCAGGAAGGGGGGTTTGAGCAATGAGCAGTTCTTC. This encodes CASRKGGLSNEQFF.